These T cell receptor beta chains were read from a single sample in a study of beta chain features in type 1 diabetes. The data were produced by immunoSEQ multiplex PCR, yet TCRdb's version contains in-frame clones alone and is incomplete. The table shows 20,000 to 25,000 clones, with about 50% occurring only once. Sequences were obtained from stem cell memory CD4+ T cells from blood. The receptors originated from a man aged 18 to 30 with type 1 diabetes. The CDR3 runs from the conserved cysteine through the conserved F or W. The D gene is left open where the match is weak. Expanded clones are given a class, and other clones once, few, many or no size at all.

d_gene	abundance	v_gene	j_gene	CDR3nt	CDR3aa
TRBD1	.	TRBV6-1	TRBJ1-5	TGTGCCAGCAGTGAAATAGGGACAGGGGCTTGGGATCAGCCCCAGCATTTT	CASSEIGTGAWDQPQHF
.	.	TRBV2	TRBJ2-7	TGTGCCAGCAGTGAAACGGGACTCCCATCTGAGCAGTACTTC	CASSETGLPSEQYF
.	few	TRBV7-2	TRBJ1-1	TGTGCCAGCAGCGTAGACAGTTACACTGAAGCTTTCTTT	CASSVDSYTEAFF
TRBD1	.	TRBV11-2	TRBJ2-5	TGTGCCAGCAGCCAACTTGACGCAGGGGGCCGAGAGACCCAGTACTTC	CASSQLDAGGRETQYF
.	few	TRBV25-1	TRBJ1-2	TGTGCCAGCAGTGATTTCTGGGACACCGGCTATGGCTACACCTTC	CASSDFWDTGYGYTF
TRBD1	.	TRBV5-1	TRBJ2-3	TGCGCCAGCAGCTTCGGGACAGCATGGGCTACCCCCCCCAACACAGATACGCAGTATTTT	CASSFGTAWATPPNTDTQYF
TRBD1	.	TRBV28	TRBJ1-4	TGTGCCAGCAGACAGAGCGGACAGGTCGCTAATGAAAAACTGTTTTTT	CASRQSGQVANEKLFF
.	.	TRBV2	TRBJ2-3	TGTGCCAGCAGTGAAACACGACAGGCAGGCAGTGATACGCAGTATTTT	CASSETRQAGSDTQYF
TRBD2	once	TRBV4-1	TRBJ2-2	TGCGCCAGCAGCCAACCAACTAGCGGGGGTACGAACACCGGGGAGCTGTTTTTT	CASSQPTSGGTNTGELFF
.	.	TRBV28	TRBJ2-1	TGTGCCAGCACCTCCCCAGGCAGTGGGACTCACAATGAGCAGTTCTTC	CASTSPGSGTHNEQFF
TRBD2	few	TRBV19	TRBJ2-2	TGTGCCAGTGCCCCGCTGGGAGGGACCGGGGAGCTGTTTTTT	CASAPLGGTGELFF
.	.	TRBV6-6	TRBJ2-7	TGTGCCAGCAGTCATCAGGGTTACGAGCAGTACTTC	CASSHQGYEQYF
TRBD1	.	TRBV2	TRBJ2-2	TGTGCCAGCAGTAACGGACAGGGTGAGACCGGGGAGCTGTTTTTT	CASSNGQGETGELFF
TRBD2	few	TRBV15	TRBJ2-5	TGTGCCACCAGCCCGAGGGCGGGAGGGGCGGAGACCCAGTACTTC	CATSPRAGGAETQYF
TRBD1	.	TRBV7-8	TRBJ2-7	TGTGCCAGCAGCTTAGTACCCCAGGGGGCCTACGAGCAGTACTTC	CASSLVPQGAYEQYF
TRBD1	.	TRBV5-5	TRBJ2-5	TGTGCCAGCAGCCCTCATTGGGACAGTCAAGAGACCCAGTACTTC	CASSPHWDSQETQYF
.	.	TRBV21-1	TRBJ1-1	TGTGCCAGCAGTTACTACTTAGCTTACACAATTCGCACTGAAGCTTTCTTT	CASSYYLAYTIRTEAFF
.	.	TRBV29-1	TRBJ2-1	TGCAGCGTTGTTAGGGGAGGCAATGAGCAGTTCTTC	CSVVRGGNEQFF
TRBD1	.	TRBV28	TRBJ2-7	TGTGCCAGCAGCCAACACAGGGGGCGGGCCTACGAGCAGTACTTC	CASSQHRGRAYEQYF
TRBD1	.	TRBV2	TRBJ1-4	TGTGCCAGCAGTGATGGGACAGGTTATGAAAAACTGTTTTTT	CASSDGTGYEKLFF
TRBD1	.	TRBV6-5	TRBJ2-7	TGTGCCAGCAGTTTGGACAGGGTTTCCTACGAGCAGTACTTC	CASSLDRVSYEQYF
TRBD2	few	TRBV28	TRBJ2-5	TGTGCCAGCACCCCGTGGGGAGGGGCGGTGGAGCAGTACTTC	CASTPWGGAVEQYF
.	few	TRBV21-1	TRBJ1-5	TGTGCCAGCAGGAAAGCATTCGACAGGGTCAAATATAGCAATCAGCCCCAGCATTTT	CASRKAFDRVKYSNQPQHF
TRBD1	few	TRBV7-2	TRBJ2-7	TGTGCCAGCAGCTTAGTAGGACAGGGTCTCGACGAGCAGTACTTC	CASSLVGQGLDEQYF
TRBD2	.	TRBV7-2	TRBJ2-5	TGTGCCAGCAGCCTGCGGGGGGGCGGAGAGACCCAGTACTTC	CASSLRGGGETQYF
.	.	TRBV30	TRBJ2-6	TGTGCCTGGAGTGTTGACAGATACTTGATCTCTGGGGCCAACGTCCTGACTTTC	CAWSVDRYLISGANVLTF